Sequencing of this T cell receptor beta chain was carried out in a study of cytomegalovirus exposure and HLA in healthy donors (dated by TCRdb to 2016 to 2017). As for the study more broadly: An earlier analysis of roughly 610 of the donors reported 276 Gb of sequence data and 117 million unique TCR beta sequences obtained from around 190 million T cells. Among about 390 genotyped donors of the cohort, an average of approximately 240,000 unique TCR beta nucleotide sequences were sequenced per donor, roughly 18% of them non-productive. Of the roughly 410 genotyped donors, 65% to 90% were placed in the genetic ancestry cluster associated with self-reported Caucasian donors. High-throughput TCR immunosequencing, statistical association of individual TCRs with disease status, and machine learning were combined to predict cytomegalovirus infection status. Five DR-DQ haplotypes were handled as single units for association and clustering, since linkage in the cohort was strong. All discovery cohort repertoires had been generated using a single sequencing platform. In a later genetic analysis, genome-wide SNP genotypes for about three fifths of the 666 donors were used, and that subset was treated as a discovery cohort. A later analysis re-analyzed previously published TCR beta repertoires from hundreds of donors and added high-resolution HLA genotyping to study TCR occurrence patterns. A separate validation cohort of approximately 130 different subjects was used in addition to the approximately 700-subject first cohort. To decide whether each TCR beta V gene segment behaved as functional or pseudogenic, an earlier analysis of approximately 600 of the donors relied on high-throughput TCR beta sequencing. Rather than using new phenotypic data, the later analysis identified candidate immune exposures from TCR beta sequences and from how often those sequences occurred across donors. The number of typed donors differed by locus: roughly 620-640 for A, B, C, DRB1 and DQB1; some 540 for DQA1; fewer than 610 for DPA1; and about 450 for DPB1. HLA typing covered class I and class II loci at four-digit resolution. The study profiled the T cell repertoires of around 700 subjects by immunosequencing and related them to cytomegalovirus serostatus. Donor age, sex, ethnicity and CMV serostatus were collected together with the repertoire data. Roughly 300 gigabases of sequencing data and around 80 million unique TCR sequences made up an early release that covered 500 to 700 HLA-typed donors. The study was designed to test whether signatures of past pathogen exposure could be identified by cataloging public T cell receptors. Study-wide findings and limitations: A later genetic analysis associated a missense DCLRE1C variant with V-gene and J-gene trimming of TCR beta chains, and an independent cohort replicated the association. Correlated functional status among segregating V segments might reflect linkage disequilibrium, but an unknown experimental factor could not be ruled out. In a later analysis, most CMV-associated TCR beta chains were found to appear HLA-restricted, with HLA associations seemingly driven largely by CMV exposure. HLA typing was unavailable for some donors at each locus, so association tests used only the typed subset. In a later analysis, several top co-occurrence clusters were reported to appear linked to parvovirus B19, influenza, CMV and Epstein-Barr virus. The cohort was sequenced for TCR beta chains only, and without alpha or paired-chain data the features that could be detected were limited. A later analysis found that TCR association rates varied across HLA loci, with DRB1 alleles showing the most associated TCRs and HLA-C alleles the fewest. Roughly uniform sequencing depth across donors was assumed in presence/absence analyses, although this assumption may not hold. In a later analysis, HLA-associated TCR beta chains were found to be more clonally expanded and to have lower generation probabilities than equally common non-associated chains. According to the authors, the approach could potentially be generalized to other disease states and immunological phenotypes. A further reported finding was that TCR beta sequences accurately predicted the HLA-A and HLA-B alleles for most subjects in the first cohort. In both the original and validation cohorts, the classifier was reported to diagnose cytomegalovirus status with high specificity and sensitivity. For the cohort, immune exposure information was limited to CMV serostatus. A later analysis associated around 16,000 TCR beta sequences with specific HLA alleles at a false discovery rate of 0.05. Some IMGT-functional V segments, including TRBV6-2 and TRBV6-3, could not be told apart with the 87-base-pair reads, so those segments were excluded. Most TCR sequences were seen in very few donors, while some public TCRs were found in many individuals. A cluster of highly shared sequence variants was judged likely to be a technical artifact of the sequencing pipeline. Compared with the 666-donor mean, donors in an Asian-associated ancestry cluster had fewer N-insertions in productive TCRs, according to a later genetic analysis. A few of the identified cytomegalovirus-associated TCR beta chains were confirmed in vitro to be specific for cytomegalovirus antigens. In the study, some 160 TCR beta chains were listed as associated with cytomegalovirus. When HLA alleles, especially DR and DQ, strongly co-occurred, TCR associations were difficult to assign to individual alleles. In an earlier analysis of approximately 600 of the donors, most TCR beta V segments were observed in productive rearrangements about 90% or about 30% of the time, broadly matching IMGT annotations. The earlier analysis of approximately 590 of the donors excluded over 15 rarely observed V segments, including chromosome 9 orphons, because counts were too low.

About this clone: Its antigen has not been determined. No per-base quality is available; no much larger clone lies one base away.

Preparation of the library involved the immunoSEQ multiplex PCR assay. A mixture of 60 forward primers for TCR Vbeta segments and 13 reverse primers for TCR Jbeta segments was used in the multiplex PCR. A multiplex PCR assay on genomic DNA amplified the CDR3 region of rearranged TCR beta genes. The Illumina HiSeq System was used to sequence the amplified TCR beta libraries as 87-base-pair reads. Per the authors' processing: A later analysis tallied 75 million to 95 million unique TCR beta chains across the 700 or so repertoires, and some 12 million of those chains were shared by two or more donors. Raw reads were error-corrected and collapsed into unique sequences with a nearest-neighbor algorithm that merged closely related sequences to remove PCR and sequencing errors. CDR3 sequences were aligned to IMGT reference sequences to assign V, D and J gene segments. For a sequence to be retained, a match of at least six nucleotides to both a V gene segment and a J gene segment was required. A rearrangement was called productive if the CDR3 had no stop codons and remained in frame with V and J, and every other rearrangement was called non-productive. Following IMGT convention, CDR3 was defined as the stretch from the second conserved V-encoded cysteine up to the conserved J-encoded phenylalanine. The earlier analysis of 587 of the donors excluded sequences that lacked an unambiguous match to a single V gene segment. An earlier analysis of a few hundred of the donors called V segments functional above 56.7% productive rearrangements and segregating when the between-donor standard deviation exceeded 5%. A statistical classification framework was built for diagnosing cytomegalovirus status from the catalog of TCR beta chain sequences. A later analysis assigned V and J genes by comparing TCR nucleotide sequences with IMGT/GENE-DB human TR gene sequences. A later analysis assigned CDR3 sequences and most-parsimonious VDJ recombination scenarios with the TCRdist pipeline. A later analysis defined each TCR beta chain by its CDR3 amino acid sequence plus V-gene family, and excluded reads lacking a unique V-gene family. As a way to deal with suspected cross-contamination and a sequencing artifact, a later analysis dropped more than 500 nucleotide sequences that were highly shared and had low generation probability. A later analysis calculated a clonal expansion index for each public chain from normalized within-repertoire ranks of inferred template counts. A later analysis computed generation probabilities with a VDJ recombination model fitted to out-of-frame rearrangements, and checked the results against IGoR. In a later analysis, hypergeometric tests were used to score TCR-TCR, TCR-HLA and TCR-CMV co-occurrence, with a repertoire-size bias correction applied to TCR pairs. False discovery rates were estimated in a later analysis by permuting HLA or CMV assignments 20 times. In a later analysis, co-occurring TCRs were grouped using DBSCAN, with TCRdist sequence similarity added in when clustering inside HLA-allele-positive subsets. Repertoires with fewer than 30,000 or more than 120,000 public chains were left out of co-occurrence clustering, as were five repertoires with anomalous nucleotide sharing. TCRdb took over this immuneACCESS table, retaining in-frame rearrangements with V and J assigned. Such tables are incomplete; in checked studies, under half of the missing clones stem from an unresolved V gene, and the remainder is unexplained. D and trimming come from the DNA, and the V and J calls and clone size come from that table. This sample comprises some 150,000 clones, more than 65% of them detected only once. In total, the top ten clones hold roughly 1.5% of the sample.

The cohort comprised fewer than 700 healthy bone marrow donors. At the time of sampling, all cohort members were nominally healthy, though unrecorded immune exposures were likely present. The donor was CMV seronegative and belonged to the group of 350 or so seronegative cohort members. A peripheral blood sample was provided by each donor, and peripheral blood mononuclear cells were used for TCR beta sequencing. The Qiagen DNeasy Blood Extraction Kit was used to extract genomic DNA from the blood cell samples. The CDR3 starts with the cysteine, ends with the phenylalanine, and has 11 residues. CDR3 DNA is the only sequence kept; it has 33 bases, read in frame from the first base. From a lookup of the germline V gene (reference sequence), CDR1 and CDR2 are DFQATT and SNEGSKA. The V and J ends are trimmed by 7 bases and 5 bases, leaving 12 bases between them.

The rearranged segments are TRBV20-1 and TRBJ2-7; matching of 5 bases hints at TRBD1 as the D gene. This TCR came from a male donor in good health and CMV-seronegative. The sample was PBMCs. DNA sequence: TGCAGTGTGTCCAGGGTCCACGAGCAGTACTTC. This codes for CSVSRVHEQYF.